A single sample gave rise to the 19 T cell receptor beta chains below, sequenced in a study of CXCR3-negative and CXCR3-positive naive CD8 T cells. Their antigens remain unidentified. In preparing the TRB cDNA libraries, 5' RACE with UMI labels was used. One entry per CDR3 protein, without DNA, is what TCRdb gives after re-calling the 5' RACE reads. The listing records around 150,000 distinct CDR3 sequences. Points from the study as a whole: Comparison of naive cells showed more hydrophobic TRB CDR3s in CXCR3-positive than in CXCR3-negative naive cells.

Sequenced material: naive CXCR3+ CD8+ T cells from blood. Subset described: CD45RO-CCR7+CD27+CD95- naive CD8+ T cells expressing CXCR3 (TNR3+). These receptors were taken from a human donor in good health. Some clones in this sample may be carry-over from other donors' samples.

CDR3 protein: CATSRDWRLTPLNTEAFF. The gene calls are TRBV15 and TRBJ1-1; TCRdb's D call of TRBD1 is untestable without DNA. This CDR3 spans 18 amino acids. The germline CDR1 and CDR2 sequences are LNHNV and YYDKDF (reference sequence).

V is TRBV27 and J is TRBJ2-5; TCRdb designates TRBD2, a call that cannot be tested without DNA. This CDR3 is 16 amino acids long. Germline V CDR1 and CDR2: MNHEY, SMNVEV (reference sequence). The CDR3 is CASSPIDVRGLETQYF.

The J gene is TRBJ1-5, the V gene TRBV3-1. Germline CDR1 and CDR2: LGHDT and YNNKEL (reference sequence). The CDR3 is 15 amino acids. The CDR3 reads CASSQDPLGNQPQHF.

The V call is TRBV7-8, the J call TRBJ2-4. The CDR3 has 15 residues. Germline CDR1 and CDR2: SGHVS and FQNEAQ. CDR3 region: CASSLGGLAKNIQYF.

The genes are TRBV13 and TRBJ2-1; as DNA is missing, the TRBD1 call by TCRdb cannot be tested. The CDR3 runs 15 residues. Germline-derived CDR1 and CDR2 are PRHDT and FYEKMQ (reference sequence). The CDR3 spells CASSTQGFRHNEQFF.

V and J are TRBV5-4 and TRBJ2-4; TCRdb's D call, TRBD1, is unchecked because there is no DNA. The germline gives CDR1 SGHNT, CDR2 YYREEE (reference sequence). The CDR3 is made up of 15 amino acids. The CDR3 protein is CASSRLGGAKNIQYF.

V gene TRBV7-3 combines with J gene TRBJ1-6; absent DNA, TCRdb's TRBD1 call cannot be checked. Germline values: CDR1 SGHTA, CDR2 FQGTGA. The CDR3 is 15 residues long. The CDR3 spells CASSHFRDRLSPLHF.

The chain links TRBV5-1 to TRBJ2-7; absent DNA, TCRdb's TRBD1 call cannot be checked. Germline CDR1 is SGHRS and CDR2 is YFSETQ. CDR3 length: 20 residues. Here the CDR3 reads CASSSMPGTGVAGSSYEQYF.

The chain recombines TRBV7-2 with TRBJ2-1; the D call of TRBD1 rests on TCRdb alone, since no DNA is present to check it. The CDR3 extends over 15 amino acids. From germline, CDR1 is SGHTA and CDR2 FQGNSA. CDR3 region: CASSLGTAKYNEQFF.

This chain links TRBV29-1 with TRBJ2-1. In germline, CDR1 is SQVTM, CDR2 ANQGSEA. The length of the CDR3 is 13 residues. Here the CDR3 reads CSVAALSYNEQFF.

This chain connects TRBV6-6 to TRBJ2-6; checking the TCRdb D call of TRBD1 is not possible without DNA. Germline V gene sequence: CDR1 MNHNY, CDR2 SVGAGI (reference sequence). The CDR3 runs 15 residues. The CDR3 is CASIKGHSGANVLTF.

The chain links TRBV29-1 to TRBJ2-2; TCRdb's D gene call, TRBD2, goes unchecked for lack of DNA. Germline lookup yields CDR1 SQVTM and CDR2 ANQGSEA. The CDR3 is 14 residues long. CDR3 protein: CSVRDWAGTGGLFF.

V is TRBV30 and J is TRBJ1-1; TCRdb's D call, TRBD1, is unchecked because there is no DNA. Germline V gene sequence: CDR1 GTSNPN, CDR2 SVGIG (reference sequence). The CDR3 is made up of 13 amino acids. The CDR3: CAWKIDRRSEAFF.

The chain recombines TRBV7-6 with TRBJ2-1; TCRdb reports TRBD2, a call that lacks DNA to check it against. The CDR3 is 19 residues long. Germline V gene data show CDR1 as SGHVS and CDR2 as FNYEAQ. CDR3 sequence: CASSPGLAGEASSYNEQFF.

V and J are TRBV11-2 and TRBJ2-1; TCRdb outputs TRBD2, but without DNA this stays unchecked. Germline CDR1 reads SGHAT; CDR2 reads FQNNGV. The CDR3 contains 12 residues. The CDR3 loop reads CASSPLRNEQFF.

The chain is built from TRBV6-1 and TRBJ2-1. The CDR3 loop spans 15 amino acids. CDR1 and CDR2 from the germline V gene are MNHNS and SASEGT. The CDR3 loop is CASSEGPKVYNEQFF.

The CDR3 spells CASIGPREAFF. The chain has TRBV19 and TRBJ1-1. The germline CDR1 and CDR2 sequences are LNHDA and SQIVND (reference sequence). The CDR3 has 11 residues.

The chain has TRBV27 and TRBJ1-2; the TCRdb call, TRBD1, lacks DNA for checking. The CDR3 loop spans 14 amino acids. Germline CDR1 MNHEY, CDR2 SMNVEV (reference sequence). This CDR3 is CASSTALGHYGYTF.

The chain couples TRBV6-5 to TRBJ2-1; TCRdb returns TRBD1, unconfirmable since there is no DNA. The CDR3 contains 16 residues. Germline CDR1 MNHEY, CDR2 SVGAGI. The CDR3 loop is CASSYSGRGTMNEQFF.